What follows is one T cell receptor beta chain and its context. The data were taken from a study of tumor and adjacent non-tumor tissue in lung cancer. No cell sorting was done before RNA was extracted from the tissue. Germline V CDR1 and CDR2: SGHVS, FQNEAQ. Trimming shortened V by 7 bases and J by 4 bases, and 17 bases separated the two germline ends. There are 15 residues in the CDR3. A modified ARM-PCR protocol with three rounds of nested PCR amplified TCRbeta. Using its own MiXCR run on the multiplex PCR reads, TCRdb lists one record per CDR3 protein. The sample holds 100,000 to 120,000 distinct CDR3 sequences; 84% are singletons and the top ten take approximately 24%.

Sequenced sample: lung tumor tissue. V and J are TRBV7-8 and TRBJ2-1; maybe TRBD2 (6 bases). The TCR was taken from a man aged 70-80 years with non-small cell lung cancer. The CDR3 DNA reads as TGTGCCAGCATCGGAAGTAGCGGAGGGTACAATGAGCAGTTCTTC. Protein: CASIGSSGGYNEQFF.